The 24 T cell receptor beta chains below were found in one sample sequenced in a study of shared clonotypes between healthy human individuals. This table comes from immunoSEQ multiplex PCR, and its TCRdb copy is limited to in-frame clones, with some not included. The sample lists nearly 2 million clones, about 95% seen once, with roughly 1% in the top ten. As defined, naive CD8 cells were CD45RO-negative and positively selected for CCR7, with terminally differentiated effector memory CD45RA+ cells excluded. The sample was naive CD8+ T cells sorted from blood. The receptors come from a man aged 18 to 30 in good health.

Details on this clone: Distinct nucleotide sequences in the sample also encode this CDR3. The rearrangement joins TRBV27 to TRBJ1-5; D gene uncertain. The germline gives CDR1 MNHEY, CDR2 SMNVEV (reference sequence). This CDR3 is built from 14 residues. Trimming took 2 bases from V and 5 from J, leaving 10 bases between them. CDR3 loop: CASSLRGVYQPQHF. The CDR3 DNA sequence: TGTGCCAGCAGTTTACGGGGAGTCTATCAGCCCCAGCATTTT.

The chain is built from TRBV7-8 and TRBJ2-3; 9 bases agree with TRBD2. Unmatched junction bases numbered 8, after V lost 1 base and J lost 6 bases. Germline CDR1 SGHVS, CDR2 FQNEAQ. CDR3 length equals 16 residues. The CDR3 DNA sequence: TGTGCCAGCAGCTTAGTAGCGGGGGCAGCAGTCGATACGCAGTATTTT. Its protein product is CASSLVAGAAVDTQYF.

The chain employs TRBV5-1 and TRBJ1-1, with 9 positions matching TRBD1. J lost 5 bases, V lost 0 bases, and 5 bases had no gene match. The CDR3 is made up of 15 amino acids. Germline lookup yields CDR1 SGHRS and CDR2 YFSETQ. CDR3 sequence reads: CASSLATGGSTEAFF. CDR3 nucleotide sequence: TGCGCCAGCAGCTTGGCGACAGGGGGTTCAACTGAAGCTTTCTTT.

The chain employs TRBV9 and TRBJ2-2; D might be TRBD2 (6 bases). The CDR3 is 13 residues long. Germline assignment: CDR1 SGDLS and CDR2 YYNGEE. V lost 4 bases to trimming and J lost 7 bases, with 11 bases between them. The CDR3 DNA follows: TGTGCCAGCAGCCTGGGGGGTATCGGGGAGCTGTTTTTT. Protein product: CASSLGGIGELFF. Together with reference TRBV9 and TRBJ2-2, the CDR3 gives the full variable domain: DSGVTQTPKHLITATGQRVTLRCSPRSGDLSVYWYQQSLDQGLQFLIQYYNGEERAKGNILERFSAQQFPDLHSELNLSSLELGDSALYFCASSLGGIGELFFGEGSRLTVL.

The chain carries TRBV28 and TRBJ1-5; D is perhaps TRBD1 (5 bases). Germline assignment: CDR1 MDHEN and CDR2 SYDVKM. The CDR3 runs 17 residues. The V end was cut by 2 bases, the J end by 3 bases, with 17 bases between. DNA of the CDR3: TGTGCCAGCAGTTTACTTACGGGGGGACGGTACAATCAGCCCCAGCATTTT. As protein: CASSLLTGGRYNQPQHF.

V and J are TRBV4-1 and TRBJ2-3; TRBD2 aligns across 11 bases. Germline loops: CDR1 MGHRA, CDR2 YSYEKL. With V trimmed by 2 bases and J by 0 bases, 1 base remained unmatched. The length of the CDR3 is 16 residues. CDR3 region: CASSQLAGGSTDTQYF. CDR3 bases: TGCGCCAGCAGCCAATTAGCGGGAGGGAGCACAGATACGCAGTATTTT.

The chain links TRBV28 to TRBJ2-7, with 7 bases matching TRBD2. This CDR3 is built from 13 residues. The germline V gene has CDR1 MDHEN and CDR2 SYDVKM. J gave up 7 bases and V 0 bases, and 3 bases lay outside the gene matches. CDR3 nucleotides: TGTGCCAGCAGTTTATGGCGGGGGTTTGAGCAGTACTTC. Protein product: CASSLWRGFEQYF.

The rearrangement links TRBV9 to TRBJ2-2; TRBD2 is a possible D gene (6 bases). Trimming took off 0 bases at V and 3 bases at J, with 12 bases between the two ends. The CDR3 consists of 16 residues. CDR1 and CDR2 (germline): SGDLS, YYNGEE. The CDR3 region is CASSVARWGDTGELFF. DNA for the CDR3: TGTGCCAGCAGCGTAGCTAGGTGGGGGGACACCGGGGAGCTGTTTTTT.

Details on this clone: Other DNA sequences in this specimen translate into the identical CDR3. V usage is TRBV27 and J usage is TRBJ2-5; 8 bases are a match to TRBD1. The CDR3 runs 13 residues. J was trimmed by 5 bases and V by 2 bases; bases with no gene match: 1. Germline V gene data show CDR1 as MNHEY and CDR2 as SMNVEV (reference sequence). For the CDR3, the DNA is TGTGCCAGCAGTTTACCAGGGGGCGAGACCCAGTACTTC. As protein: CASSLPGGETQYF.

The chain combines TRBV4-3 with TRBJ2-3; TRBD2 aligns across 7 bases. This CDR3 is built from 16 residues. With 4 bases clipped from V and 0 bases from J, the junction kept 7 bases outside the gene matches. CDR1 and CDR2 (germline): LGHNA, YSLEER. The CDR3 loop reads CASSRLTSTSTDTQYF. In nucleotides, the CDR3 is TGCGCCAGCAGCCGCCTGACTAGCACTAGCACAGATACGCAGTATTTT.

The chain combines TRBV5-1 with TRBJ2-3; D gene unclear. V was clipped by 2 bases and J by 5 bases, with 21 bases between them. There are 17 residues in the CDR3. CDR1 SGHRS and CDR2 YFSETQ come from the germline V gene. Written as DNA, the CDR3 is TGCGCCAGCAGCTTAGACCGAACCGGACGATTCATAGATACGCAGTATTTT. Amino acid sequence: CASSLDRTGRFIDTQYF.

CDR3: CSVGSGEAFF. In nucleotides, the CDR3 is TGCAGCGTGGGATCAGGGGAAGCTTTCTTT. The chain carries TRBV29-1 and TRBJ1-1; D might be TRBD1 (5 bases). From germline, CDR1 is SQVTM and CDR2 ANQGSEA. The CDR3 runs 10 residues. With 6 bases removed from V and 8 bases from J, the gap between germline ends came to 10 bases.

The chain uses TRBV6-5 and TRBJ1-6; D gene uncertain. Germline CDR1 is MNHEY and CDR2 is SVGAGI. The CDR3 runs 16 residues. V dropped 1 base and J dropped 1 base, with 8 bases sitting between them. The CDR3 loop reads CASSYFPTSYNSPLHF. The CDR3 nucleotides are TGTGCCAGCAGTTACTTCCCAACGTCCTATAATTCACCCCTCCACTTT.

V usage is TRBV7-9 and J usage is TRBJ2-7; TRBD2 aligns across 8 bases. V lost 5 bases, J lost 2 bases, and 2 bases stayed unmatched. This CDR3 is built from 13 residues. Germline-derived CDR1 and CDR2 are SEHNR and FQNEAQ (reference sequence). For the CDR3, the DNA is TGTGCCAGCAGCAGCGGGGGAGCCTACGAGCAGTACTTC. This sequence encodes CASSSGGAYEQYF. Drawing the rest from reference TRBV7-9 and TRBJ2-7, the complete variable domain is DTGVSQNPRHKITKRGQNVTFRCDPISEHNRLYWYRQTLGQGPEFLTYFQNEAQLEKSRLLSDRFSAERPKGSFSTLEIQRTEQGDSAMYLCASSSGGAYEQYFGPGTRLTVT.

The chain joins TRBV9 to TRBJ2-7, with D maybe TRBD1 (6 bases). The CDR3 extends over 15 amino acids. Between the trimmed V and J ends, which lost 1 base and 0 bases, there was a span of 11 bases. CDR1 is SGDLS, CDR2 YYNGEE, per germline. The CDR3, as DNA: TGTGCCAGCAGCGTATGGGACACCAGCTCCTACGAGCAGTACTTC. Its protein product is CASSVWDTSSYEQYF.

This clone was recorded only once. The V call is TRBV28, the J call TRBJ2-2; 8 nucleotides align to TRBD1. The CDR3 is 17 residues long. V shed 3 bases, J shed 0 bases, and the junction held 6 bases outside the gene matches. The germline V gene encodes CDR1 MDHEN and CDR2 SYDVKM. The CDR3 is CASSFPRDRTNTGELFF. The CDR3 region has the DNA TGTGCCAGCAGTTTTCCCCGGGACAGGACGAACACCGGGGAGCTGTTTTTT.

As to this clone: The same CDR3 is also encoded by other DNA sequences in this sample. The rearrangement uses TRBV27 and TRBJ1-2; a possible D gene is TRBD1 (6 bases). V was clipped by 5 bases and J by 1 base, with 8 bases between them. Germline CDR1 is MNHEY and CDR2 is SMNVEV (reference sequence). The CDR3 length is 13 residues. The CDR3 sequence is CASSVQGNYGYTF. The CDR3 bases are TGTGCCAGCAGTGTACAGGGTAACTATGGCTACACCTTC.

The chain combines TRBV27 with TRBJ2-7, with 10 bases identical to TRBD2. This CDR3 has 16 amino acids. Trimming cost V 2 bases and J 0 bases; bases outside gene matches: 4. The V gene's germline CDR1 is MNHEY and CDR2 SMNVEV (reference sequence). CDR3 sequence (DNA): TGTGCCAGCAGTTTAGGACTAGCGGAGTCCTCCTACGAGCAGTACTTC. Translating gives CASSLGLAESSYEQYF.

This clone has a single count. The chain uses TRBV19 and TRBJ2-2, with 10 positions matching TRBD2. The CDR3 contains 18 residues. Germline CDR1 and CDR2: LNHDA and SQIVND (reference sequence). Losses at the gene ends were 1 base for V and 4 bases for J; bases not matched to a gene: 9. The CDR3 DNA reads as TGTGCCAGTAGTATAGGGACTAGCGGAAACTTCCTCACCGGGGAGCTGTTTTTT. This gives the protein CASSIGTSGNFLTGELFF. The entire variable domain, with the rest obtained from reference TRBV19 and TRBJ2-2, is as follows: DGGITQSPKYLFRKEGQNVTLSCEQNLNHDAMYWYRQDPGQGLRLIYYSQIVNDFQKGDIAEGYSVSREKKESFPLTVTSAQKNPTAFYLCASSIGTSGNFLTGELFFGEGSRLTVL.

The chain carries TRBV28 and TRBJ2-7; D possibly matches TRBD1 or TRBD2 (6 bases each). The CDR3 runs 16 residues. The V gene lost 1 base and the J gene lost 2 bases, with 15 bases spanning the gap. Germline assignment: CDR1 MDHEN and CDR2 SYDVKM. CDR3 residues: CASSLFYGGGTYEQYF. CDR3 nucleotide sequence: TGTGCCAGCAGTTTATTCTACGGGGGCGGTACCTACGAGCAGTACTTC.

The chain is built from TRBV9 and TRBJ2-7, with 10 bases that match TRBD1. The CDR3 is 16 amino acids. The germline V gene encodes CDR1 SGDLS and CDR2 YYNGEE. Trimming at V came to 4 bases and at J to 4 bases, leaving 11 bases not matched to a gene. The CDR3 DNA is TGTGCCAGCAGCCCCCACTATGGGACAGGGGTATACGAGCAGTACTTC. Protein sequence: CASSPHYGTGVYEQYF.

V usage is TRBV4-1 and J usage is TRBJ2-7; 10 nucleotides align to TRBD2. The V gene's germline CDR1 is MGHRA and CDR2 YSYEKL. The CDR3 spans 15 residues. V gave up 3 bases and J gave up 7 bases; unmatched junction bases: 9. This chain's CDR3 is CASSQRGLASLEQYF. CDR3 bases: TGCGCCAGCAGCCAGCGGGGACTAGCGTCCTTAGAGCAGTACTTC.

CDR3 coding DNA: TGTGCCAGCAGCTTACACAGGGAATCCTACGAGCAGTACTTC. Encoded protein: CASSLHRESYEQYF. The chain uses TRBV7-9 and TRBJ2-7; D is perhaps TRBD1 (6 bases). Germline loops: CDR1 SEHNR, CDR2 FQNEAQ (reference sequence). This CDR3 is built from 14 residues. The ends were cut back, 2 bases at V and 1 base at J, with 9 bases in the middle.

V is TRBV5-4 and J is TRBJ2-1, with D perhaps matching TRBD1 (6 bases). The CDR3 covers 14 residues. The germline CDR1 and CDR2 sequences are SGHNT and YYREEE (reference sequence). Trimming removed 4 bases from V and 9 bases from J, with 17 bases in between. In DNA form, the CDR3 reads TGTGCCAGCAGCCTCAGGGGCCCCGAGGGTGAGCAGTTCTTC. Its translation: CASSLRGPEGEQFF. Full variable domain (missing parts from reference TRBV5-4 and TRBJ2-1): ETGVTQSPTHLIKTRGQQVTLRCSSQSGHNTVSWYQQALGQGPQFIFQYYREEENGRGNFPPRFSGLQFPNYSSELNVNALELDDSALYLCASSLRGPEGEQFFGPGTRLTVL.